This section outlines one T cell receptor (beta chain) sequence together with its context. The treatment denotes: 19 received Ad26.COV2.S at low or high dose, single or two shots; several received placebo; per-sample allocation not given. The study sampled participants on day 63 after the first vaccine or placebo injection. This CDR3 is built from 14 residues. V dropped 0 bases and J dropped 6 bases, with 11 bases sitting between them. CDR1 is SNHLY and CDR2 is FYNNEI in the germline V gene. The source of the sample is a study of Ad26.COV2.S vaccination and SARS-CoV-2 variants. Clones were read by immunoSEQ multiplex PCR, and TCRdb kept only the in-frame ones, dropping some. Of some 640,000 clones listed, about 89% are singletons.

This chain joins TRBV2 and TRBJ1-2; D unclear. The TCR comes from a person between 18 and 59 years old who received the Ad26.COV2.S COVID-19 vaccine or a placebo. The sequenced sample was peripheral blood, obtained in a trial of Ad26.COV2.S vaccine versus placebo. DNA for the CDR3: TGTGCCAGCAGTGAAGCCGGTGTCGTAAATGGCTACACCTTC. Protein sequence: CASSEAGVVNGYTF.